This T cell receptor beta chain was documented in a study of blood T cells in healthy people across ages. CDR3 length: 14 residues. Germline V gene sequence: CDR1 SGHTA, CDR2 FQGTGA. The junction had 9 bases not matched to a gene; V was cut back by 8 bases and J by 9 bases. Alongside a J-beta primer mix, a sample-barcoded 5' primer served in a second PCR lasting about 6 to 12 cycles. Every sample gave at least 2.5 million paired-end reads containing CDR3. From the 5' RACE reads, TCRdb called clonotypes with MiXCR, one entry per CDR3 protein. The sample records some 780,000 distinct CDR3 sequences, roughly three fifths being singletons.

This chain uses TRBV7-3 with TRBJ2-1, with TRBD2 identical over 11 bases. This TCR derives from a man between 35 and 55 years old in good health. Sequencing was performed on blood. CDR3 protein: CASRLTSGKGEQFF. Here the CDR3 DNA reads TGTGCCAGCCGTCTGACTAGCGGGAAGGGTGAGCAGTTCTTC.